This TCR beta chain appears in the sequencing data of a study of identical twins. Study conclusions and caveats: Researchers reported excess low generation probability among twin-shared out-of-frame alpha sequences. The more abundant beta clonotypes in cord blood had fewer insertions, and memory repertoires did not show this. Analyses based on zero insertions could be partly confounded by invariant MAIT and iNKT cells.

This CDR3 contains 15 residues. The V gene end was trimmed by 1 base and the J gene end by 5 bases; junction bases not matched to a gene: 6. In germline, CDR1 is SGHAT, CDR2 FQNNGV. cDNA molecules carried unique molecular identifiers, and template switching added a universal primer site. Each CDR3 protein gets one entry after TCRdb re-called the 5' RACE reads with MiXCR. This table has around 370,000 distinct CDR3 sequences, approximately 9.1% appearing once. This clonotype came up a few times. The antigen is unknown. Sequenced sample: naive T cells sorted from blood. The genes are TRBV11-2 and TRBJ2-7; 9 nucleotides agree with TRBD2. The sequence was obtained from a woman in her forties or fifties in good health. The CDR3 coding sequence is TGTGCCAGCAGCTTAGGTGCGGGAGGGCCGAACGAGCAGTACTTC. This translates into CASSLGAGGPNEQYF.